The source of this T cell receptor beta chain is a study of cytomegalovirus exposure and HLA in healthy donors. The primer mix had 60 Vbeta and 13 Jbeta primers. Using immunoSEQ multiplex PCR, the repertoire was profiled, and TCRdb retains in-frame clones only, with some absent. Of 40,000 to 55,000 clones in the sample, around 66% were seen once. Study-level results: The study recorded 164 TCR beta chains that were cytomegalovirus-associated.

The V end was cut by 5 bases, the J end by 0 bases, with 11 bases between. This CDR3 is 14 amino acids long. Germline V gives CDR1 SQVTM, CDR2 ANQGSEA. This clone has more than one count but fewer than ten. The antigen remains unidentified. The receptor comes from a man aged 18-30 years in good health and CMV-seronegative. The sequenced sample was PBMCs. The genes are TRBV29-1 and TRBJ2-4, with D uncertain. The CDR3 sequence is CSVREALAKNIQYF. CDR3 DNA: TGCAGCGTTCGCGAGGCGTTAGCCAAAAACATTCAGTACTTC.